These 14 T cell receptor beta chains share one sample of origin, sequenced in a study of Graves' ophthalmopathy and Graves' hyperthyroidism. From RNA, the CDR3 regions of TCR beta chains were amplified and sequenced. First-round RT-PCR with HTBI primers preceded a second-round multiplex PCR. Using its own MiXCR run on the multiplex PCR reads, TCRdb lists one record per CDR3 protein. The sample includes about 220,000 distinct CDR3 sequences, 20% to 25% of them seen just once. Input material: peripheral blood. The receptors stem from a woman in her 50s with Graves' ophthalmopathy.

There are a few counts of this clonotype. The chain uses TRBV4-2 and TRBJ1-3, with a possible D match to TRBD1 (5 bases). The CDR3 is 15 amino acids. V lost 1 base to trimming and J lost 3 bases, with 10 bases between them. CDR1 and CDR2 from the germline V gene are LGHNA and YNFKEQ. The chain's CDR3 is CASSQAWGFGNTIYF. In DNA form, the CDR3 reads TGTGCCAGCAGCCAAGCTTGGGGGTTTGGAAACACCATATATTTT.

This clonotype was observed many times. J is TRBJ1-1 and V is TRBV6-2 or TRBV6-3; D is possibly TRBD1 (6 bases). The germline gives CDR1 MNHEY, CDR2 SVGEGT. The ends were cut back, 7 bases at V and 4 bases at J, with 19 bases in the middle. The CDR3 covers 15 residues. CDR3 amino acids: CASNDNRAGITEAFF. CDR3 nucleotide sequence: TGTGCCAGCAACGATAACAGGGCAGGAATCACTGAAGCTTTCTTT.

This clonotype came up many times. The gene calls are TRBV12-3 or TRBV12-4 and TRBJ2-4, with TRBD2 identical over 8 bases. Unmatched junction bases numbered 9, after V lost 5 bases and J lost 9 bases. This CDR3 has 14 amino acids. The CDR3 here is CASSLTVREGIQYF. The DNA of the CDR3 is TGTGCCAGCAGTCTAACGGTCCGGGAGGGCATTCAGTACTTC.

With regard to this clonotype: Given a much more abundant clone one base away, this may be a read error. The J gene is TRBJ1-2, the V gene TRBV28; 7 nucleotides agree with TRBD1. This CDR3 is 12 amino acids long. The ends lost 7 bases at V and 2 bases at J; junction bases unmatched: 1. Germline V gene sequence: CDR1 MDHEN, CDR2 SYDVKM. The chain's CDR3 is CASMGQNYGYTF. The CDR3 DNA follows: TGTGCCAGCATGGGACAGAACTATGGCTACACCTTC.

This clonotype was seen many times. The gene calls are TRBV6-5 and TRBJ1-2, with D maybe TRBD1 (5 bases). The CDR3 loop spans 11 amino acids. Germline V gives CDR1 MNHEY, CDR2 SVGAGI. Trimming removed 2 bases at V and 7 bases at J, with 5 bases between. The CDR3 nucleotides are TGTGCCAGCAGTTACAGGGGTGGCTACACCTTC. Encoded protein: CASSYRGGYTF.

The V gene is TRBV20-1, the J gene TRBJ2-5; 7 bases agree with TRBD2. CDR3 length equals 13 residues. V shed 6 bases, J shed 4 bases, and the junction held 8 bases outside the gene matches. Germline V lookup: CDR1 DFQATT, CDR2 SNEGSKA (reference sequence). The CDR3 DNA follows: TGCAGTGCCCTTGGGGCTAGCGGAGAGACCCAGTACTTC. This translates into CSALGASGETQYF.

The CDR3, as DNA: TGTGCCACAAGCGACTCGCGGGGGGCCTTGGAGCAGTACTTC. This gives the protein CATSDSRGALEQYF. V usage is TRBV15 and J usage is TRBJ2-7; 8 bases agree with TRBD2. V lost 9 bases, J lost 7 bases, and 14 bases stayed unmatched. Germline assignment: CDR1 LNHNV and CDR2 YYDKDF (reference sequence). This CDR3 contains 14 residues.

Regarding this clonotype: One end of the junction is discordant with germline, which a read error may explain. This chain links TRBV12-3 or TRBV12-4 with TRBJ1-5; no definite D call. The CDR3 consists of 15 residues. DNA for the CDR3: TGTGCCAGCAGTATCGGGGTGGCAGGCAATCAGCCCCAGCCTTTT. Translated: CASSIGVAGNQPQPF.

This clonotype was seen ten or more times. V gene TRBV7-9 combines with J gene TRBJ1-6, with D maybe TRBD1 (5 bases). The V end lost 4 bases, the J end lost 8 bases, and 15 bases lay between the germline ends. The germline V gene encodes CDR1 SEHNR and CDR2 FQNEAQ (reference sequence). This CDR3 has 15 amino acids. The CDR3 reads CASSWSTAGDSPLHF. The CDR3 DNA sequence: TGTGCCAGCAGCTGGAGTACAGCGGGGGATTCACCCCTCCACTTT.

This clonotype was counted only a few times. The gene calls are TRBV18 and TRBJ2-5; 8 bases are shared with TRBD1. The CDR3 runs to 16 residues. Trimming took 8 bases from V and 9 from J; bases not matched to a gene: 20. Germline V lookup: CDR1 KGHSH, CDR2 LQKENI. The CDR3 DNA follows: TGTGCCAGCGGCGAAACAGTCGGGACAGGCATTCGGGCCCAGTACTTC. Amino acid sequence: CASGETVGTGIRAQYF.

The CDR3 spells CASSPGSGSTYEQYF. Written as DNA, the CDR3 is TGTGCCAGTAGTCCTGGTAGCGGATCCACCTACGAGCAGTACTTC. The chain uses TRBV19 and TRBJ2-7, with D possibly being TRBD2 (6 bases). Trimming took 5 bases from V and 2 from J, leaving 16 bases between them. The CDR3 runs to 15 residues. From germline, CDR1 is LNHDA and CDR2 SQIVND (reference sequence).

The CDR3 region has the DNA TGTGCCAGCAGTTTAAGGGCGGCGGAAGCTTTCTTT. It is translated as CASSLRAAEAFF. The chain employs TRBV12-3 or TRBV12-4 and TRBJ1-1; no clear D gene. Trimming took 2 bases from V and 8 from J, leaving 9 bases between them. The CDR3 length is 12 residues.

The CDR3 region is CASSEVRGGNSPLHF. CDR3 nucleotide sequence: TGTGCCAGCAGTGAAGTGAGGGGAGGGAATTCACCCCTCCACTTT. The chain recombines TRBV6-1 with TRBJ1-6, with D perhaps TRBD1 (5 bases). The CDR3 extends over 15 amino acids. V dropped 1 base and J dropped 7 bases, with 11 bases sitting between them. Germline V CDR1 and CDR2: MNHNS, SASEGT.

This clonotype was seen at least ten times. The CDR3 loop is CSATDGQFSYEQYF. The CDR3 DNA reads TGCAGTGCTACCGATGGACAGTTCTCCTACGAGCAGTACTTC. The chain recombines TRBV20-1 with TRBJ2-7, with D perhaps TRBD1 (6 bases). Germline V gene lookup returns CDR1 DFQATT and CDR2 SNEGSKA (reference sequence). With 4 bases removed from V and 0 bases from J, the gap between germline ends came to 13 bases. The CDR3 length is 14 residues.